These T cell receptor beta chains were read from a single sample in a study of blood T cell repertoires in COVID-19. This table comes from immunoSEQ multiplex PCR, and its TCRdb copy is limited to in-frame clones, with some not included. Of a few hundred thousand clones listed, roughly 85% are singletons. Sequenced material: peripheral blood. The receptor set was obtained from a man between 18 and 35 years old with active or convalescent COVID-19. CDR3s leave out the opening cysteine and the closing phenylalanine or tryptophan.

ASSPIRGDGTDTQY TRBJ2-3 TRBV4-1
ASSYGQRNQPQH TRBJ1-5 TRBV6-2/TRBV6-3
ASSAGGSFQETQY TRBJ2-5 TRBV9
ASSSPPTGISSYNEQF TRBJ2-1 TRBV7-2
ASSPRGQDWAGYT TRBJ1-2 TRBV13
SVVTSGGSLTQY TRBJ2-5 TRBV29-1
ASSLGGVSGELF TRBJ2-2 TRBV13
ASSDGQILYGYT TRBJ1-2 TRBV28
ASSQVPPDGELQGQY TRBJ2-7 TRBV3-1/TRBV3-2
ATSDFGTSVDTQY TRBJ2-3 TRBV24-1
ASREQGLSNQPQH TRBJ1-5 TRBV2
ASNSGQADSPDIQY TRBJ2-4 TRBV28
ASSLAGTGINYGYT TRBJ1-2 TRBV7-2
ASSTDRGLGYT TRBJ1-2 TRBV7-3
ASSLGGLGARDTQY TRBJ2-3 TRBV5-6
ASSVGAGENSPLH TRBJ1-6 TRBV7-8
ASKATGEQY TRBJ2-7 TRBV6-5
ARSGGRGARTEAF TRBJ1-1 TRBV9
ASSLGDTYEQY TRBJ2-7 TRBV7-6
ASSFGYEQY TRBJ2-7 TRBV12-3/TRBV12-4
ASSFRDSYNEQF TRBJ2-1 TRBV27
ASGQGALNTEAF TRBJ1-1 TRBV2
ASSYSKGIGNQPQH TRBJ1-5 TRBV6-5
ASRPTDRADFYGYT TRBJ1-2 TRBV28
ASRNTGVEDEKLF TRBJ1-4 TRBV6-1
ASSYAGWNEQF TRBJ2-1 TRBV6-5
ASRPRSSYGYT TRBJ1-2 TRBV19
ASSRARGRLNSPLH TRBJ1-6 TRBV14
ASSEPGQGEETQY TRBJ2-5 TRBV25-1
ASSFAGGREQY TRBJ2-7 TRBV11-3
ASSSGYGYT TRBJ1-2 TRBV28
ASSSPQGADTEAF TRBJ1-1 TRBV9
ASSEEEVGELF TRBJ2-2 TRBV2
ASSLVGDSSYEQY TRBJ2-7 TRBV11-2
ASSVGPSYSEQY TRBJ2-7 TRBV9
ATSDLGGADEQF TRBJ2-1 TRBV24-1
ASSTGTGGGQPQH TRBJ1-5 TRBV5-6
ATARDRGQAF TRBJ1-1 TRBV19
SVSGTGGANTEAF TRBJ1-1 TRBV29-1
AWRSTGTAGYT TRBJ1-2 TRBV30
AITGGGANVLT TRBJ2-6 TRBV28
ASTKGVGQPQH TRBJ1-5 TRBV19
ASSLSRSYEQY TRBJ2-7 TRBV19
ATRTEYQETQY TRBJ2-5 TRBV24-1
ATSRWNTEAF TRBJ1-1 TRBV19
ASSPPPSKINTGELF TRBJ2-2 TRBV5-8
ASSLAKRSSYNEQF TRBJ2-1 TRBV5-4
ASSSGGQQETQY TRBJ2-5 TRBV28
ASSPLTGNTGELF TRBJ2-2 TRBV14
ASSYTGTGGLDTQY TRBJ2-3 TRBV9
ASSLSRGYT TRBJ1-2 TRBV28
ASSLASTGGFYEQY TRBJ2-7 TRBV7-2
ASSPSLGYEQY TRBJ2-7 TRBV18
ASRAGAGQTFTEAF TRBJ1-1 TRBV2